These 3 T cell receptor beta chains share one sample of origin, sequenced in a study of post-analysis software for immune sequencing data. Whole-study findings and limits: Higher frequency in patients than in controls was seen for several TRBV segments, with TRBV5-6, TRBV5-1 and TRBV20-1 among them.

Unique molecular identifiers were built into the TCR beta cDNA libraries. TCRdb ran MiXCR on the PCR reads and lists one entry per CDR3 protein. Of roughly 620,000 distinct CDR3 sequences in the sample, around 40% were seen once. The antigens of these receptors remain unknown. Specimen: blood. These receptors originate from a girl aged 5 to 17 with multiple sclerosis.

This rearrangement joins TRBV5-1 to TRBJ2-5; 7 bases line up with TRBD1. The V segment lost 1 base and the J segment 4 bases; nucleotides outside the gene matches: 4. Germline lookup yields CDR1 SGHRS and CDR2 YFSETQ. The CDR3 extends over 14 amino acids. CDR3 nucleotide sequence: TGCGCCAGCAGCTTGAGGGGGCCGAGAGAGACCCAGTACTTC. Its translation is CASSLRGPRETQYF.

This clonotype was seen once. The rearrangement uses TRBV20-1 and TRBJ2-3; D perhaps matches TRBD2 (7 bases). With 1 base removed from V and 4 bases from J, the gap between germline ends came to 18 bases. The CDR3 is 16 residues long. Germline CDR1 and CDR2: DFQATT and SNEGSKA (reference sequence). The DNA for the CDR3 is TGCAGTGCTAGAGTAACTAGCGCTAAGGGGGCAGATACGCAGTATTTT. Its translation is CSARVTSAKGADTQYF.

There are a few counts of this clonotype. The gene calls are TRBV11-3 and TRBJ2-1; 11 nucleotides agree with TRBD2. Germline V gives CDR1 SGHNT, CDR2 YENEEA. The CDR3 sequence is 15 residues long. With V trimmed by 0 bases and J by 10 bases, 5 bases remained unmatched. The CDR3 spells CASSLDTSGSGEQFF. The DNA of the CDR3 is TGTGCCAGCAGCTTAGATACTAGCGGGAGTGGCGAGCAGTTCTTC.